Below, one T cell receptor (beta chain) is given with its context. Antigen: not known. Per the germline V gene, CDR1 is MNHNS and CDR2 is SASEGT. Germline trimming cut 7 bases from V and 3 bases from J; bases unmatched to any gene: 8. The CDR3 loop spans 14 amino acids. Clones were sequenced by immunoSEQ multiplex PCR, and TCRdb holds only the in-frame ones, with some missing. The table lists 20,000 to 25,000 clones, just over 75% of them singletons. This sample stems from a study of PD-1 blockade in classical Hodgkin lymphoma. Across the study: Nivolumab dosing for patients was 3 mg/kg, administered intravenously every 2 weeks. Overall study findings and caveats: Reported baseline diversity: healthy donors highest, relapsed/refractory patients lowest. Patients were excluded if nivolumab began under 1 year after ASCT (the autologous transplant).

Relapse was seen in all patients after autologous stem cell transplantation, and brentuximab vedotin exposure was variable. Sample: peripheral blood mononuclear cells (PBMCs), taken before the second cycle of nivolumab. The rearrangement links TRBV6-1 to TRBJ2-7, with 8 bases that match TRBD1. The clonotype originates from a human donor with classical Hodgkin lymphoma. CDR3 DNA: TGTGCCAGCACTAAAGGGACAGGAAACTACGAGCAGTACTTC. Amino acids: CASTKGTGNYEQYF.